This TCR beta chain was identified during a study of spatial heterogeneity in lung cancer. This clonotype was detected only a few times. This sample's time point: blood at routine non-recurrence follow-up after resection. TCRdb recomputed calls from the 5' RACE reads with MiXCR, one row per CDR3 protein. The sample lists about 36,000 distinct CDR3 sequences; around 7.6% were seen once. The junction had 5 bases not matched to a gene; V was cut back by 3 bases and J by 7 bases. This CDR3 has 14 amino acids. The V gene's germline CDR1 is SGDLS and CDR2 YYNGEE. The TCR comes from a male donor with early-stage non-small cell lung cancer. This sequence joins TRBV9 and TRBJ2-2; 8 nucleotides line up with TRBD1. The input for sequencing was PBMCs, taken at follow-up. The CDR3 DNA sequence: TGTGCCAGCAGCGGAAGACAGGGGAGCGGGGAGCTGTTTTTT. It yields the protein CASSGRQGSGELFF.